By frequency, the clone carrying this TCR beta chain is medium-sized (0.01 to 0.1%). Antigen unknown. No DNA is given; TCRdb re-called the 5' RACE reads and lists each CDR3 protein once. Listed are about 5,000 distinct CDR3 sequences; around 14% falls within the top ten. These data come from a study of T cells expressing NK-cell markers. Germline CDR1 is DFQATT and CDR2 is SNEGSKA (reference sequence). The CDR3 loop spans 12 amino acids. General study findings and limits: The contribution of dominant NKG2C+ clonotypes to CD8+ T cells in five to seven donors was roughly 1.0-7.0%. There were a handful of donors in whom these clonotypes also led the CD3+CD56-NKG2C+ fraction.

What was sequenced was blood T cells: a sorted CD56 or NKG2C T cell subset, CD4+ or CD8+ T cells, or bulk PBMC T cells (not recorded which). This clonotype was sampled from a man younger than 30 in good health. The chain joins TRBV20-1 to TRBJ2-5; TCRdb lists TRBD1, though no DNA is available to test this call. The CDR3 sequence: CSVLDRVETQYF.